The text below deals with one T cell receptor beta chain. Its antigen remains unknown. One tube held mixed TRB-A and TRB-B primer pools for touch-down PCR. TCRdb reprocessed the multiplex PCR reads; each CDR3 protein has one entry and no DNA is given. This listing includes around 7,900 distinct CDR3 sequences. These data are taken from a study of T cell clusters in autoimmune cytopenias. Study-wide points: Clustering suggested that physiological T cell clusters were missing in primary autoimmune cytopenia patients.

Tens of thousands of genome equivalents of blood DNA were amplified for TRB. The sample comprised peripheral blood. The source of this sequence is a human donor with an autoimmune cytopenia or autoimmune hepatitis (not recorded which).

Here the CDR3 reads CASSPVVRTGDILYGYTF. This chain joins TRBV6-6 and TRBJ1-2; the D call from TCRdb, TRBD1, cannot be confirmed without DNA. This CDR3 is built from 18 residues. From germline, CDR1 is MNHNY and CDR2 SVGAGI (reference sequence).